This T cell receptor (beta chain) comes out of a study of blood T cell repertoires in COVID-19. About the research overall: Acute and convalescent COVID-19 samples came from the United States, Italy and Spain. The analysed material was cDNA or gDNA that came from T cells, B-cell-depleted T cells, or PBMCs.

The CDR3 extends over 15 amino acids. Germline CDR1 SEHNR, CDR2 FQNEAQ (reference sequence). Trimming at V came to 0 bases and at J to 4 bases, leaving 2 bases not matched to a gene. Authors' methods: Nucleated cell counts were estimated from reference gene primer amplification. TCRdb's table, derived via immunoSEQ multiplex PCR, lists solely in-frame clones and lacks some. V, J and clone size derive from that table, while D and trimming were established from the DNA sequence. Counted here are fewer than 450,000 clones, roughly 84% occurring once; the ten biggest clones make up more than 0.9%. The sample consisted of PBMCs or T cells enriched from blood (not recorded which). The TCR originated in a woman under 40 who had recovered from COVID-19. This sequence joins TRBV7-9 and TRBJ1-2; 10 bases are a match to TRBD1. This CDR3 is CASSLAGQGFYGYTF. The CDR3 nucleotides are TGTGCCAGCAGCTTAGCGGGACAGGGGTTCTATGGCTACACCTTC.